This TCR beta chain appears in the sequencing data of a study of T cells in Graves' hyperthyroidism and ophthalmopathy. Researchers took RNA transcripts and amplified the TCR beta CDR3 regions from them. In the first-round RT-PCR of the TCR CDR3, the HTBI primer set was used. TCRdb analysed the multiplex PCR reads with MiXCR anew, one entry per CDR3 protein. Of hundreds of thousands of distinct CDR3 sequences listed, 12% to 15% are singletons. Germline V CDR1 and CDR2: SQVTM, ANQGSEA. V was trimmed by 2 bases and J by 1 base, leaving 11 bases between them. CDR3 length: 14 amino acids. Cells are PBMCs isolated from approximately 9.2 ml of fresh blood. This clonotype was seen repeatedly, ten times or more.

V and J are TRBV29-1 and TRBJ1-1, with D unresolved. The specimen was blood. This receptor was taken from a woman between 55 and 75 years old with Graves' ophthalmopathy. The CDR3 region is CSVEWGAGNTEAFF. The CDR3 bases are TGCAGCGTTGAATGGGGTGCGGGGAACACTGAAGCTTTCTTT.